This T cell receptor (beta chain) was sequenced during a study of T-cell memory formation after mild COVID-19. Barcoded TCR alpha and TCR beta cDNA libraries with UMIs came from 5'RACE using constant-segment primers. TCRdb re-analysed the 5' RACE reads in MiXCR, keeping a single row per CDR3 protein. Counted here are around 140,000 distinct CDR3 sequences, 15% to 20% occurring once; the ten biggest clones make up around 2.4%. With regard to this clonotype: The target antigen is unknown.

Trimming cost V 1 base and J 5 bases; bases outside gene matches: 12. The CDR3 has 19 amino acids. Findings and limits, study-wide: Clones shrinking between day 15 and 85 showed a balanced CD4/CD8 split, and those that grew later tilted toward CD4+. Mainly in CM and EM were contracting CD4+ clones; CD8+ were in EMRA.

The source is an adult woman who had mild COVID-19 (a few samples of this study predate the infection). Cell type and time point are not known. The sequencing input was PBMCs or a T cell subset sorted from them (not recorded which). The chain uses TRBV12-3 or TRBV12-4 and TRBJ2-7; 15 bases are shared with TRBD2. The CDR3 loop reads CASSLGTGTSGRKGDEQYF. DNA for the CDR3: TGTGCCAGCAGTTTAGGGACCGGGACTAGCGGGAGGAAGGGGGACGAGCAGTACTTC.